This entry lists 10 T cell receptor beta chains sequenced from one sample in a study of shared clonotypes between healthy human individuals. The protocol was immunoSEQ multiplex PCR, while the TCRdb copy is restricted to in-frame clones and leaves out a portion. The sample carries 2 million to 2.5 million clones, approximately 95% recorded once. Sequencing was performed on naive CD4+ T cells sorted from blood. Noted subset: CD45RA+ positively selected. These receptors all come from a man between 18 and 29 years old in good health.

This clone was seen just once. Other DNA sequences from this sample encode an identical CDR3 as well. V is TRBV5-1 and J is TRBJ2-3; unclear D gene. Germline CDR1 SGHRS, CDR2 YFSETQ. The CDR3 runs to 14 residues. Trimming cost V 0 bases and J 0 bases, with 5 bases left between them. The CDR3 DNA reads TGCGCCAGCAGCTTGGCCAGGAGCACAGATACGCAGTATTTT. It encodes CASSLARSTDTQYF. Full variable domain (rest looked up from reference TRBV5-1 and TRBJ2-3): KAGVTQTPRYLIKTRGQQVTLSCSPISGHRSVSWYQQTPGQGLQFLFEYFSETQRNKGNFPGRFSGRQFSNSRSEMNVSTLELGDSALYLCASSLARSTDTQYFGPGTRLTVL.

The V and J genes are TRBV9 and TRBJ2-3; 7 nucleotides line up with TRBD2. The V segment lost 0 bases and the J segment 8 bases; nucleotides outside the gene matches: 18. The CDR3 consists of 18 residues. The germline V gene encodes CDR1 SGDLS and CDR2 YYNGEE. This CDR3 reads CASSVDSSGARMSGTQYF. The CDR3 DNA reads as TGTGCCAGCAGCGTAGATTCCAGCGGGGCGCGTATGAGCGGTACGCAGTATTTT. Complete variable domain (other parts from reference TRBV9 and TRBJ2-3): DSGVTQTPKHLITATGQRVTLRCSPRSGDLSVYWYQQSLDQGLQFLIQYYNGEERAKGNILERFSAQQFPDLHSELNLSSLELGDSALYFCASSVDSSGARMSGTQYFGPGTRLTVL.

The chain uses TRBV30 and TRBJ2-3, with D tentatively TRBD1 (5 bases). This CDR3 has 14 amino acids. From germline, CDR1 is GTSNPN and CDR2 SVGIG (reference sequence). V lost 3 bases and J lost 3, with 13 bases in between. The CDR3 sequence is CAWRQDRVTDTQYF. CDR3 nucleotides: TGTGCCTGGAGGCAAGACAGAGTAACAGATACGCAGTATTTT. Using reference TRBV30 and TRBJ2-3 for the parts outside the CDR3, the full variable domain is SQTIHQWPATLVQPVGSPLSLECTVEGTSNPNLYWYRQAAGRGLQLLFYSVGIGQISSEVPQNLSASRPQDRQFILSSKKLLLSDSGFYLCAWRQDRVTDTQYFGPGTRLTVL.

The genes are TRBV10-3 and TRBJ1-5; D is perhaps TRBD1 (5 bases). In germline, CDR1 is ENHRY, CDR2 SYGVKD. V lost 0 bases and J lost 9, with 9 bases in between. This CDR3 is built from 13 residues. The CDR3 region is CAISESMQGPQHF. CDR3 in DNA: TGTGCCATCAGTGAGTCTATGCAGGGGCCCCAGCATTTT.

The chain recombines TRBV10-3 with TRBJ1-1; perhaps TRBD1 as D (6 bases). Per germline, CDR1 ENHRY and CDR2 SYGVKD. Trimming pared 6 bases from V and 4 bases from J, leaving 12 bases between. The CDR3 has 13 amino acids. CDR3 sequence: CAISRGGGTEAFF. In DNA, the CDR3 is TGTGCCATCAGCAGGGGCGGGGGCACTGAAGCTTTCTTT.

This clone is a singleton in its sample. This sequence joins TRBV2 and TRBJ2-7; 8 nucleotides match TRBD1. V trimming: 6 bases; J trimming: 3 bases; junction bases outside the gene matches: 10. Germline CDR1 and CDR2: SNHLY and FYNNEI. CDR3 length equals 15 residues. The CDR3 reads CASRVVGTGLYEQYF. For the CDR3, the DNA is TGTGCCAGCAGGGTCGTCGGGACAGGTCTCTACGAGCAGTACTTC.

The J gene is TRBJ2-5, the V gene TRBV6-5, with D perhaps TRBD2 (6 bases). The CDR3 runs 13 residues. The V end was cut by 6 bases, the J end by 4 bases, with 12 bases between. The V gene's germline CDR1 is MNHEY and CDR2 SVGAGI. The chain's CDR3 is CASSRLVRETQYF. The CDR3 DNA reads as TGTGCCAGCAGCAGACTAGTGAGAGAGACCCAGTACTTC.

This chain connects TRBV28 to TRBJ1-5; no clear D gene. The CDR3 has 19 residues. Trimming cost V 7 bases and J 4 bases, with 29 bases left between them. CDR1 is MDHEN, CDR2 SYDVKM, per germline. CDR3 coding DNA: TGTGCCAGCACTCATTCCCCTGCGGTAATTAGAAACCCAAATCAGCCCCAGCATTTT. The encoded protein is CASTHSPAVIRNPNQPQHF.

This chain uses TRBV30 with TRBJ1-5; the D gene is possibly TRBD1 (5 bases). Trimming took off 3 bases at V and 9 bases at J, with 15 bases between the two ends. The CDR3 totals 13 residues. Germline lookup yields CDR1 GTSNPN and CDR2 SVGIG (reference sequence). The CDR3 nucleotides are TGTGCCTGGAGCCGGGACGGGACGGGGCCCCAGCATTTT. Translated: CAWSRDGTGPQHF.

This rearrangement joins TRBV9 to TRBJ2-2, with 9 positions matching TRBD1. The CDR3 consists of 16 residues. In germline, CDR1 is SGDLS, CDR2 YYNGEE. Trimming removed 5 bases from V and 3 bases from J; junction bases left unmatched: 8. CDR3 sequence: CASSPRTGADTGELFF. CDR3 sequence (DNA): TGTGCCAGCAGTCCTAGGACAGGGGCCGACACCGGGGAGCTGTTTTTT.